This T cell receptor (beta chain) was found in a study of lymphopenia after photon versus proton radiotherapy. CDR3 length equals 14 residues. CDR1 is SQVTM and CDR2 is ANQGSEA in the germline V gene. Trimming removed 4 bases from V and 7 bases from J; junction bases left unmatched: 10. The assay was immunoSEQ multiplex PCR, and TCRdb's table has in-frame clones only and misses some. The sample yields more than 45,000 clones, roughly 90% seen once. Here the sequenced sample was peripheral blood, taken from a patient treated with photon-based radiotherapy. The genes are TRBV29-1 and TRBJ2-5; TRBD2 matches at 9 bases. The clonotype comes from a woman in her forties with cholangiocarcinoma. CDR3 bases: TGCAGCGTTGTCGCTAGCGGGAATCGCGGGACCCAGTACTTC. It yields the protein CSVVASGNRGTQYF.